The present T cell receptor beta chain was sequenced within a study of identical twins. This clonotype has a count of ten or more. CDR1 and CDR2 (germline): SGHRS, YFSETQ. The CDR3 spans 16 residues. V lost 5 bases, J lost 0 bases, and 6 bases stayed unmatched. TCRdb processed the 5' RACE reads anew with MiXCR; each CDR3 protein has one entry. This sample has 400,000 to 550,000 distinct CDR3 sequences, with less than 25% found just once. The same sample was also used in a study of T cells expressing NK-cell markers. From that paper: The study drew TCR beta repertoires from sorted CD3+CD56+NKG2C+, CD3+CD56+NKG2C- and CD3+CD56-NKG2C+ T cells. Eight donors were sequenced, of whom seven were HCMV-seropositive, while the remaining one was HCMV-seronegative. The CD3+CD56-NKG2C+ fraction of a handful of donors was also led by these clonotypes. There remained a lack of clarity about HCMV specificity of expanded NKG2C+ T cell clones.

The chain recombines TRBV5-1 with TRBJ2-1; 9 nucleotides align to TRBD2. The specimen sequenced was CD4+ T cells sorted from blood. This clonotype was sampled from a woman between 18 and 30 years old in good health. The CDR3, as DNA: TGCGCCAGCAGGGATTATAGCGGGAGCTCCTACAATGAGCAGTTCTTC. This encodes CASRDYSGSSYNEQFF.